This T cell receptor (beta chain) was recovered during a study of CD8 T cells in Susac syndrome. The patients who served as multiple sclerosis controls were treatment-naive and had stable or active relapsing-remitting disease that fulfilled the revised McDonald criteria. Study outcomes and limitations: In its TCR sequencing and HLA analysis, the study acknowledged that the number of individuals was relatively small.

RNA was extracted with the RNeasy kit, and a quantity of about 0.5 to 1 ug was reverse transcribed using random hexamers. The immunoSEQ assay covered 54 Vbeta and 13 Jbeta segments for CDR3. TCRdb itself ran the immunoSEQ multiplex PCR reads through MiXCR, one entry per CDR3 protein. The sample consists of hundreds of thousands of distinct CDR3 sequences, around 93% of them appearing once. This clonotype was counted once. Its antigen is not identified. The CDR3 covers 13 residues. V was cut by 7 bases and J by 6 bases, with 15 bases left in between. Germline V CDR1 and CDR2: MDHEN, SYDVKM. The clonotype originates from a human donor with multiple sclerosis. The chain has TRBV28 and TRBJ1-2; D is unclear. Sequences were obtained from CD4+ T cells from PBMCs. The CDR3 DNA reads TGTGCCAGCACCTTGGGAACGGGTGATGGCTACACCTTC. Its translation: CASTLGTGDGYTF.